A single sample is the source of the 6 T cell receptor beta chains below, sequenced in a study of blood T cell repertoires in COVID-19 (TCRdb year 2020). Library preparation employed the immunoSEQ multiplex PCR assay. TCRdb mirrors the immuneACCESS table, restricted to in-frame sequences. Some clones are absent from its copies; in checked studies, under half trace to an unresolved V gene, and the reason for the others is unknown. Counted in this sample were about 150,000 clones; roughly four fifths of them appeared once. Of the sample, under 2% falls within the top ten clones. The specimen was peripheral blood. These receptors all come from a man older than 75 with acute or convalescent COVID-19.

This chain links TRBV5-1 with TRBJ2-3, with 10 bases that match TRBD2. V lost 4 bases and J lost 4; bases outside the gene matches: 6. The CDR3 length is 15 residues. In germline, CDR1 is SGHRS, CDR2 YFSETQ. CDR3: CASSPSGGAPDTQYF. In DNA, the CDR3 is TGCGCCAGCAGCCCCAGCGGGGGGGCCCCAGATACGCAGTATTTT.

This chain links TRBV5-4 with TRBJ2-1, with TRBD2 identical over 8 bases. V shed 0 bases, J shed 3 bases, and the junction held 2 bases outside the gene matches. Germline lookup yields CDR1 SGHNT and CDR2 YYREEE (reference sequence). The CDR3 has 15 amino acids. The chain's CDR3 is CASSLARGVYNEQFF. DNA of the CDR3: TGTGCCAGCAGCTTGGCGCGGGGGGTCTACAATGAGCAGTTCTTC.

The CDR3 DNA is TGTGCCAGTAGTGCCTCTATGGCTGAAGCTTTCTTT. The encoded protein is CASSASMAEAFF. The chain couples TRBV19 to TRBJ1-1; D not certain. The CDR3 is 12 residues long. Germline CDR1 and CDR2: LNHDA and SQIVND (reference sequence). Trimming removed 5 bases at V and 6 bases at J, with 10 bases between.

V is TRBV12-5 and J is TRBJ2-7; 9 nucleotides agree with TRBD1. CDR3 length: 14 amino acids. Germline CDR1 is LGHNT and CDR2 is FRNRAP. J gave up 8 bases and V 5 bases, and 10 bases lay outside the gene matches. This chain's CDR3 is CASGAGQGRYQQYF. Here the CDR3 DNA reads TGTGCTAGTGGTGCGGGACAGGGTAGATATCAGCAGTACTTC.

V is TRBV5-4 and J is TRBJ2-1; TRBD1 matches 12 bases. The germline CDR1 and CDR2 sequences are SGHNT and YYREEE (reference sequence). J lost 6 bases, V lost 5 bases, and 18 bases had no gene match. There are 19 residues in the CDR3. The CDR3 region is CASRSGQGALSGGRNEQFF. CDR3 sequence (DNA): TGTGCCAGCAGATCGGGACAGGGGGCCCTGAGCGGGGGTCGCAATGAGCAGTTCTTC.

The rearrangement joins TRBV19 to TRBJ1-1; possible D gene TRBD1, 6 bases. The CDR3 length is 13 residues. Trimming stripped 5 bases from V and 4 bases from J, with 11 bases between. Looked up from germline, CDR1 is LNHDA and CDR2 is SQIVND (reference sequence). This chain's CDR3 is CASSGGAVTEAFF. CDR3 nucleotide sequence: TGTGCCAGTAGTGGGGGGGCGGTCACTGAAGCTTTCTTT.